These 18 T cell receptor beta chains share one sample of origin, sequenced in a study of technical replicates of blood from a few donors. Produced via immunoSEQ multiplex PCR; TCRdb's table is partial and in-frame only. The repertoire has around 80,000 clones, about 96% of them found once; the top ten carry under 0.4%. Sequenced input: T cells isolated from PBMCs. Receptors were obtained from a human donor in good health.

In this sample, this clone turned up once. V gene TRBV11-2 combines with J gene TRBJ2-3; D unresolved. This CDR3 has 14 residues. V was cut by 1 base and J by 0 bases, with 5 bases left in between. The germline gives CDR1 SGHAT, CDR2 FQNNGV. Here the CDR3 DNA reads TGTGCCAGCAGCTTAGTATTGAGCACAGATACGCAGTATTTT. Protein sequence: CASSLVLSTDTQYF.

The gene calls are TRBV27 and TRBJ1-2; 8 nucleotides align to TRBD1. The CDR3 is 14 residues long. From germline, CDR1 is MNHEY and CDR2 SMNVEV (reference sequence). After removal of 10 bases from V and 3 bases from J, the junction contained 10 bases not matched to a gene. For the CDR3, the DNA is TGTGCCACCTCTAATACGGGACAGGACTATGGCTACACCTTC. This codes for CATSNTGQDYGYTF.

The rearrangement uses TRBV6-1 and TRBJ2-2; a weak D match, TRBD1 (5 bases). This CDR3 spans 13 amino acids. Trimming removed 3 bases from V and 7 bases from J, with 9 bases in between. The germline V gene encodes CDR1 MNHNS and CDR2 SASEGT. In DNA form, the CDR3 reads TGTGCCAGCAGTGACAGGGTGAGCGGGGAGCTGTTTTTT. Its translation is CASSDRVSGELFF.

This clone was found once. This sequence joins TRBV21-1 and TRBJ2-2; the table assigns TRBD1, which was not confirmed against the DNA. TRBV21-1 is described as a pseudogene. The CDR3 contains 15 residues. CDR3 loop: CASSDRGANTGELFF. DNA of the CDR3: TGTGCCAGCTCAGACAGGGGGGCGAACACCGGGGAGCTGTTTTTT.

The gene calls are TRBV5-4 and TRBJ2-1, with 11 bases fitting TRBD2. Germline V CDR1 and CDR2: SGHNT, YYREEE (reference sequence). V shed 2 bases, J shed 1 base, and the junction held 5 bases outside the gene matches. The CDR3 is 17 amino acids. The CDR3: CASSLGTSGPSYNEQFF. In nucleotides, the CDR3 is TGTGCCAGCAGCTTAGGGACTAGCGGCCCTTCCTACAATGAGCAGTTCTTC.

Note on this clone: At one of its ends the junction is not consistent with the germline gene, which may arise from a read error. This chain joins TRBV7-9 and TRBJ1-1, with TRBD1 as a possible D gene (6 bases). The CDR3 sequence is 12 residues long. Per the germline V gene, CDR1 is SEHNR and CDR2 is FQNEAQ (reference sequence). The CDR3 bases are TGTGCCAGCAGTTTAGACAGGCTTGAAGCTTTCTTT. This encodes CASSLDRLEAFF.

The V call is TRBV7-6, the J call TRBJ2-7; D possibly corresponds to TRBD2 (5 bases). This CDR3 has 13 residues. Trimming removed 5 bases from V and 4 bases from J, with 12 bases in between. From germline, CDR1 is SGHVS and CDR2 FNYEAQ. CDR3 residues: CASSLREPYEQYF. Written as DNA, the CDR3 is TGTGCCAGCAGCCTGAGGGAGCCTTACGAGCAGTACTTC.

This sequence joins TRBV2 and TRBJ2-3, with a weak D call TRBD2 (7 bases). The CDR3 sequence is 16 residues long. Germline V lookup: CDR1 SNHLY, CDR2 FYNNEI. The V and J ends lost 2 bases and 4 bases respectively, with 16 bases between them. CDR3 amino acids: CASSETSGGGADTQYF. In DNA, the CDR3 is TGTGCCAGCAGTGAAACGAGCGGAGGGGGGGCAGATACGCAGTATTTT.

This chain connects TRBV28 to TRBJ1-5; no clear D gene. Trimming removed 7 bases from V and 1 base from J, with 8 bases in between. The germline gives CDR1 MDHEN, CDR2 SYDVKM. This CDR3 comprises 13 residues. The CDR3 protein is CASTGRSNQPQHF. CDR3 nucleotides: TGTGCCAGCACTGGGAGGAGCAATCAGCCCCAGCATTTT.

This chain links TRBV5-4 with TRBJ2-7, with 8 bases identical to TRBD1. The V segment lost 4 bases and the J segment 3 bases; nucleotides outside the gene matches: 0. The CDR3 contains 12 residues. Germline CDR1 reads SGHNT; CDR2 reads YYREEE (reference sequence). The CDR3, as DNA: TGTGCCAGCAGCACAGGGGGCTACGAGCAGTACTTC. This translates into CASSTGGYEQYF. Full variable domain (rest looked up from reference TRBV5-4 and TRBJ2-7): ETGVTQSPTHLIKTRGQQVTLRCSSQSGHNTVSWYQQALGQGPQFIFQYYREEENGRGNFPPRFSGLQFPNYSSELNVNALELDDSALYLCASSTGGYEQYFGPGTRLTVT.

The count of this clone is one. The chain joins TRBV9 to TRBJ1-1; D is ambiguous. Looked up from germline, CDR1 is SGDLS and CDR2 is YYNGEE. Between the trimmed V and J ends, which lost 4 bases and 3 bases, there was a span of 10 bases. The CDR3 runs 13 residues. The CDR3 sequence is CASSPGWDTEAFF. The CDR3, as DNA: TGTGCCAGCAGCCCCGGGTGGGACACTGAAGCTTTCTTT.

The rearrangement uses TRBV5-4 and TRBJ2-1; TRBD1 matches 9 bases. The germline V gene encodes CDR1 SGHNT and CDR2 YYREEE (reference sequence). The ends lost 4 bases at V and 7 bases at J; junction bases unmatched: 9. The CDR3 sequence is 15 residues long. CDR3 nucleotides: TGTGCCAGCAGCGCTCCGGGACAGGGTCTTAATGAGCAGTTCTTC. Its protein is CASSAPGQGLNEQFF.

This clone was seen only once. V gene TRBV25-1 combines with J gene TRBJ2-1, with D unclear. This CDR3 is built from 11 residues. With 8 bases removed from V and 6 bases from J, the gap between germline ends came to 8 bases. Germline lookup yields CDR1 MGHDK and CDR2 SYGVNS. The CDR3 region is CASVLANEQFF. CDR3 sequence (DNA): TGTGCCAGCGTATTGGCCAATGAGCAGTTCTTC.

The chain recombines TRBV5-6 with TRBJ1-1; tentative D call: TRBD1 (5 bases). Germline CDR1 SGHDT, CDR2 YYEEEE. Trimming removed 1 base at V and 4 bases at J, with 14 bases between. This CDR3 comprises 15 residues. The CDR3 DNA is TGTGCCAGCAGCTTGCCTTCAGGGCTGGCCACTGAAGCTTTCTTT. This sequence encodes CASSLPSGLATEAFF.

This rearrangement joins TRBV6-5 to TRBJ1-4; D remains ambiguous. Germline-derived CDR1 and CDR2 are MNHEY and SVGAGI. Trimming left V 6 bases short and J 5 bases short, with 16 bases between. The CDR3 spans 15 residues. The CDR3 DNA is TGTGCCAGCAGAGAAAGAGGGAGGAACAATGAAAAACTGTTTTTT. Translating it yields CASRERGRNNEKLFF.

Points on this clone: Other nucleotide sequences in the sample specify the same CDR3. The chain couples TRBV29-1 to TRBJ1-1, with D perhaps TRBD1 (5 bases). CDR3 length: 11 amino acids. Deletions cut 5 bases from V and 1 base from J, with 5 bases between. Germline V CDR1 and CDR2: SQVTM, ANQGSEA. CDR3 in amino acids: CSVRGNTEAFF. In DNA, the CDR3 is TGCAGCGTTAGGGGGAACACTGAAGCTTTCTTT.

This CDR3 is CASSRDRHEKLFF. The CDR3, as DNA: TGTGCCAGCAGCCGGGACAGACATGAAAAACTGTTTTTT. The chain employs TRBV6-6 and TRBJ1-4; 7 nucleotides agree with TRBD1. The CDR3 totals 13 residues. Per germline, CDR1 MNHNY and CDR2 SVGAGI (reference sequence). V dropped 6 bases and J dropped 6; count of bases not matched to a gene: 4.

CDR3 region: CASSSRLETQYF. The CDR3 DNA is TGTGCCAGCAGTTCCAGGTTGGAGACCCAGTACTTC. The V call is TRBV6-5, the J call TRBJ2-5; D is unclear. This CDR3 spans 12 amino acids. Germline loops: CDR1 MNHEY, CDR2 SVGAGI. Trimming left V 4 bases short and J 5 bases short, with 8 bases between.